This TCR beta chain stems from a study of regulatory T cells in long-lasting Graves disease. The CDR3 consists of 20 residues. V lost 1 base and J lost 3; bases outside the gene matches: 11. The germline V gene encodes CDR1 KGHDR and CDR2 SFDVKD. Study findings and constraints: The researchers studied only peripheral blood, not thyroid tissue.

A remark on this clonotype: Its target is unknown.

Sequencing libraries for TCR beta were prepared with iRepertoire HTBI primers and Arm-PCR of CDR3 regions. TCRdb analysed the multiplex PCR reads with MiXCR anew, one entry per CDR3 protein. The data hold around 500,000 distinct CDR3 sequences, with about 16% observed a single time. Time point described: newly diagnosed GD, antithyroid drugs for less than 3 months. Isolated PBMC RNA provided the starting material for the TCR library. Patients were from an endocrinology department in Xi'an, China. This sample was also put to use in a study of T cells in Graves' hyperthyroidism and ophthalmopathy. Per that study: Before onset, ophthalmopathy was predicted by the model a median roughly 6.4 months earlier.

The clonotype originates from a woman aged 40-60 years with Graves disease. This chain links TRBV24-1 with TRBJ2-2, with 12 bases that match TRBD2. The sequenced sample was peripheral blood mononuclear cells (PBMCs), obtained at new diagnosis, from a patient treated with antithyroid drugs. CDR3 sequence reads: CATSDLFPSGGAADTGELFF. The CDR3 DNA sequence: TGTGCCACCAGTGATTTATTCCCTAGCGGGGGGGCCGCGGACACCGGGGAGCTGTTTTTT.